These 30 T cell receptor beta chains came from one sample sequenced in a study of blood T cell repertoires in COVID-19. Assay used: immunoSEQ multiplex PCR; TCRdb lists only in-frame clones, some missing. The sample includes 210,000 or so clones, around four fifths of them seen just once. The sample consisted of peripheral blood. Receptors originate from a woman between 50 and 59 years old with active or convalescent COVID-19.

The chain carries TRBV11-2 and TRBJ2-1; 9 nucleotides agree with TRBD2. J lost 4 bases, V lost 5 bases, and 9 bases had no gene match. The CDR3 contains 16 residues. CDR1 and CDR2 from the germline V gene are SGHAT and FQNNGV. The CDR3 reads CASSPRPAGGYNEQFF. CDR3 nucleotides: TGTGCCAGCAGCCCCCGACCAGCGGGGGGTTACAATGAGCAGTTCTTC.

The gene calls are TRBV5-4 and TRBJ2-1, with TRBD2 as a possible D gene (5 bases). CDR1 and CDR2 (germline): SGHNT, YYREEE (reference sequence). The CDR3 has 13 residues. V lost 0 bases and J lost 8, with 9 bases in between. CDR3 loop: CASSLVARDEQFF. The CDR3 DNA sequence: TGTGCCAGCAGCTTGGTAGCGCGTGATGAGCAGTTCTTC.

The chain combines TRBV12-5 with TRBJ2-5; 7 bases fit TRBD1. Germline CDR1 and CDR2: LGHNT and FRNRAP. The V and J ends lost 3 bases and 5 bases, in that order; junction bases with no gene match: 6. The CDR3 is 14 residues long. The CDR3 DNA reads as TGTGCTAGTGGTTTTGAGGGGGCCAGTGAGACCCAGTACTTC. Translation gives CASGFEGASETQYF.

The CDR3 is CASRRAGASTGELFF. CDR3 in DNA: TGTGCCAGCAGGAGAGCGGGGGCCTCGACCGGGGAGCTGTTTTTT. The genes are TRBV27 and TRBJ2-2, with 8 bases aligning to TRBD2. The germline CDR1 and CDR2 sequences are MNHEY and SMNVEV (reference sequence). The CDR3 contains 15 residues. J lost 5 bases, V lost 6 bases, and 8 bases had no gene match.

This clone was picked up a small number of times. The chain recombines TRBV9 with TRBJ2-5, with TRBD2 identical over 12 bases. Looked up from germline, CDR1 is SGDLS and CDR2 is YYNGEE. The CDR3 runs 16 residues. With 0 bases clipped from V and 4 bases from J, the junction kept 4 bases outside the gene matches. DNA for the CDR3: TGTGCCAGCAGCGTAGCTAGCGGGGGGGCCCGAGAGACCCAGTACTTC. Translated, it gives CASSVASGGARETQYF.

The chain carries TRBV10-2 and TRBJ1-1; D perhaps matches TRBD1 (5 bases). Germline-derived CDR1 and CDR2 are WSHSY and SAAADI. This CDR3 region has 13 residues. V gave up 6 bases and J gave up 1 base, with 9 bases separating them. The CDR3 region has the DNA TGCGCCAGCAGGGTACAGGAGAACACTGAAGCTTTCTTT. The encoded protein is CASRVQENTEAFF.

This clone has more than one count but fewer than ten. J is TRBJ2-2 and V is TRBV10-3; maybe TRBD1 (6 bases). The length of the CDR3 is 18 residues. Germline CDR1 and CDR2: ENHRY and SYGVKD. The V end was cut by 0 bases, the J end by 5 bases, with 19 bases between. The DNA of the CDR3 is TGTGCCATCAGTGAGTCCCAGGGGTTGAGCGCGAGGACCGGGGAGCTGTTTTTT. This gives the protein CAISESQGLSARTGELFF.

About this clone itself: Germline and junction disagree at one end, which may indicate a read error. The J gene is TRBJ1-2, the V gene TRBV6-5, with D perhaps matching TRBD1 (5 bases). The CDR3 spans 13 residues. Looked up from germline, CDR1 is MNHEY and CDR2 is SVGAGI. CDR3 coding DNA: TGTGCCAGCATGCTGGGGCCGGCCCCAGGCTACGCCTTC. Translation: CASMLGPAPGYAF.

The chain employs TRBV6-4 and TRBJ1-6, with TRBD1 identical over 10 bases. J gave up 2 bases and V 6 bases, and 4 bases lay outside the gene matches. Germline CDR1 MRHNA, CDR2 SNTAGT. The CDR3 runs to 16 residues. The CDR3 sequence: CASRRTGGAYNSPLHF. The CDR3 DNA is TGTGCCAGCAGGCGGACAGGGGGTGCCTATAATTCACCCCTCCACTTT.

The rearrangement uses TRBV24-1 and TRBJ2-7; 10 bases fit TRBD2. This CDR3 contains 16 residues. CDR1 is KGHDR and CDR2 is SFDVKD in the germline V gene. J lost 6 bases, V lost 3 bases, and 10 bases had no gene match. CDR3 coding DNA: TGTGCCACCAGTGATGTGACTAGCGGGTGGGACGGCGAGCAGTACTTC. Protein sequence: CATSDVTSGWDGEQYF.

This rearrangement joins TRBV3-1 (or the pseudogene TRBV3-2) to TRBJ1-2; 9 bases line up with TRBD1. Trimming cost V 0 bases and J 8 bases; bases outside gene matches: 10. This CDR3 region has 16 residues. In germline, CDR1 is LGHDT, CDR2 YNNKEL (reference sequence). CDR3: CASSQDLGTGKMGYTF. Here the CDR3 DNA reads TGTGCCAGCAGCCAAGATTTGGGGACAGGGAAGATGGGCTACACCTTC.

The rearrangement uses TRBV11-2 and TRBJ1-5; TRBD1 is a possible D gene (5 bases). The CDR3 has 13 amino acids. Per the germline V gene, CDR1 is SGHAT and CDR2 is FQNNGV. Trimming pared 6 bases from V and 4 bases from J, leaving 10 bases between. This chain's CDR3 is CASSRQPNQPQHF. The DNA of the CDR3 is TGTGCCAGCAGTCGACAGCCAAATCAGCCCCAGCATTTT.

The V gene is TRBV5-6, the J gene TRBJ1-3; no reliable D call. V was shortened by 1 base and J by 1 base, with 6 bases between the two germline ends. CDR3 size: 14 residues. The V gene's germline CDR1 is SGHDT and CDR2 YYEEEE. CDR3 DNA sequence: TGTGCCAGCAGCTTGTTTCAGTCTGGAAACACCATATATTTT. Translated, it gives CASSLFQSGNTIYF.

This chain joins TRBV7-9 and TRBJ1-1; D uncertain. This CDR3 is built from 18 residues. The V gene lost 2 bases and the J gene lost 4 bases, with 23 bases spanning the gap. The germline V gene has CDR1 SEHNR and CDR2 FQNEAQ (reference sequence). CDR3 region: CASSLYPHFEGGSTEAFF. CDR3 DNA: TGTGCCAGCAGCTTATACCCCCATTTTGAGGGAGGTAGCACTGAAGCTTTCTTT.

The CDR3 sequence is CASSPPGSGGYNEQFF. CDR3 coding DNA: TGTGCCAGCTCACCACCGGGCAGCGGGGGTTACAATGAGCAGTTCTTC. The chain links TRBV18 to TRBJ2-1; 8 bases line up with TRBD2. The CDR3 covers 16 residues. From germline, CDR1 is KGHSH and CDR2 LQKENI. The V segment lost 0 bases and the J segment 4 bases; nucleotides outside the gene matches: 5.

The chain links TRBV4-1 to TRBJ2-4, with 8 positions matching TRBD1. Germline V gene data show CDR1 as MGHRA and CDR2 as YSYEKL. The ends lost 6 bases at V and 8 bases at J; junction bases unmatched: 9. The CDR3 has 14 amino acids. The CDR3 protein is CASSLGQGYDIQYF. As DNA, the CDR3 is TGCGCCAGCAGTCTTGGACAGGGATACGACATTCAGTACTTC.

The chain is built from TRBV6-4 and TRBJ2-5, with TRBD2 as a possible D gene (5 bases). Trimming stripped 3 bases from V and 5 bases from J, with 13 bases between. Germline lookup yields CDR1 MRHNA and CDR2 SNTAGT. The CDR3 runs to 14 residues. CDR3 amino acids: CASSESGSPETQYF. The CDR3 DNA sequence: TGTGCCAGCAGTGAGTCGGGATCCCCGGAGACCCAGTACTTC.

This clone has more than one count but fewer than ten. CDR3 sequence: CASSLEGAPNEKLFF. Written as DNA, the CDR3 is TGCGCCAGCAGCTTGGAGGGGGCACCTAATGAAAAACTGTTTTTT. This chain joins TRBV5-1 and TRBJ1-4; 7 bases map to TRBD1. The trim removed 0 bases at V and 3 bases at J, leaving 2 bases unmatched. The CDR3 contains 15 residues. The germline V gene encodes CDR1 SGHRS and CDR2 YFSETQ.

The rearrangement uses TRBV5-6 and TRBJ2-5, with 8 bases aligning to TRBD2. The CDR3 extends over 16 amino acids. The V and J ends lost 2 bases and 4 bases, in that order; junction bases with no gene match: 10. CDR1 and CDR2 (germline): SGHDT, YYEEEE. As DNA, the CDR3 is TGTGCCAGCAGCTTTCAGGGACTAGGATATCGAGAGACCCAGTACTTC. It yields the protein CASSFQGLGYRETQYF.

This rearrangement joins TRBV28 to TRBJ1-1, with 11 nucleotides matching TRBD1. The CDR3 spans 15 residues. V shed 5 bases, J shed 11 bases, and the junction held 13 bases outside the gene matches. In germline, CDR1 is MDHEN, CDR2 SYDVKM. The CDR3 region is CASSRPGTGGRGAFF. CDR3 DNA sequence: TGTGCCAGCAGTCGACCCGGGACAGGGGGTCGCGGCGCTTTCTTT.

The chain employs TRBV5-1 and TRBJ2-2, with 12 bases fitting TRBD2. Germline CDR1 SGHRS, CDR2 YFSETQ. The CDR3 totals 17 residues. V dropped 3 bases and J dropped 4; count of bases not matched to a gene: 7. Here the CDR3 reads CASSYSSTSGGTGELFF. The CDR3 DNA reads TGCGCCAGCAGCTACTCTTCGACTAGCGGGGGCACCGGGGAGCTGTTTTTT.

The rearrangement uses TRBV3-1 (or the pseudogene TRBV3-2) and TRBJ1-3; D gene ambiguous. CDR1 and CDR2 from the germline V gene are LGHDT and YNNKEL (reference sequence). This CDR3 comprises 14 residues. Trimming took 4 bases from V and 2 from J, leaving 9 bases between them. CDR3 bases: TGTGCCAGCAGCCCAGGAGGGACTGGAAACACCATATATTTT. Residues: CASSPGGTGNTIYF.

V usage is TRBV29-1 and J usage is TRBJ1-5; D may be TRBD1 (6 bases). V was clipped by 7 bases and J by 0 bases, with 16 bases between them. Germline CDR1 SQVTM, CDR2 ANQGSEA. The CDR3 is 15 residues long. CDR3 nucleotides: TGCAGCGAGTCGGGACATAATAATAGCAATCAGCCCCAGCATTTT. This codes for CSESGHNNSNQPQHF.

The chain recombines TRBV18 with TRBJ2-7; 8 bases agree with TRBD1. The ends lost 2 bases at V and 3 bases at J; junction bases unmatched: 6. The germline CDR1 and CDR2 sequences are KGHSH and LQKENI. CDR3 length: 15 residues. CDR3 coding DNA: TGTGCCAGCTCACCAGGACAGGGTGGAGGCTACGAGCAGTACTTC. Protein sequence: CASSPGQGGGYEQYF.

This clone was recorded only once. The J gene is TRBJ2-7, the V gene TRBV5-1; TRBD1 agrees at 7 bases. The length of the CDR3 is 15 residues. Looked up from germline, CDR1 is SGHRS and CDR2 is YFSETQ. V trimming: 2 bases; J trimming: 1 base; junction bases outside the gene matches: 6. CDR3 coding DNA: TGCGCCAGCAGCTTTAGTTACAGGGGTTCCTACGAGCAGTACTTC. Translating gives CASSFSYRGSYEQYF.

The chain joins TRBV6-1 to TRBJ1-1; D is uncertain. The CDR3 is 14 amino acids. The germline V gene has CDR1 MNHNS and CDR2 SASEGT. Trimming shortened V by 1 base and J by 4 bases, and 10 bases separated the two germline ends. This CDR3 reads CASSEEDGPTEAFF. As DNA, the CDR3 is TGTGCCAGCAGTGAAGAGGATGGGCCCACTGAAGCTTTCTTT.

The genes are TRBV5-4 and TRBJ2-1; tentatively, D is TRBD1 (5 bases). Trimming shortened V by 3 bases and J by 2 bases, and 12 bases separated the two germline ends. The CDR3 is 15 amino acids. The germline CDR1 and CDR2 sequences are SGHNT and YYREEE (reference sequence). CDR3 amino acids: CASSSQTGTYNEQFF. In DNA form, the CDR3 reads TGTGCCAGCAGCTCTCAAACAGGAACCTACAATGAGCAGTTCTTC.

This clone came up once. This CDR3 is CASSLSREGPRGATQYF. CDR3 coding DNA: TGTGCCAGCAGCTTATCTCGGGAGGGCCCTCGAGGTGCTACGCAGTATTTT. The chain has TRBV13 and TRBJ2-3; 8 nucleotides line up with TRBD2. The V and J ends lost 2 bases and 8 bases, in that order; junction bases with no gene match: 15. CDR1 is PRHDT and CDR2 is FYEKMQ in the germline V gene (reference sequence). The CDR3 contains 17 residues.

The chain combines TRBV7-3 with TRBJ2-5; TRBD1 is a possible D gene (5 bases). This CDR3 has 14 residues. The germline CDR1 and CDR2 sequences are SGHTA and FQGTGA. V lost 5 bases to trimming and J lost 5 bases, with 15 bases between them. This CDR3 reads CASSPRTKAETQYF. The CDR3 region has the DNA TGTGCCAGCAGCCCCAGGACAAAAGCGGAGACCCAGTACTTC.

V usage is TRBV6-2 or TRBV6-3 and J usage is TRBJ2-5; D may be TRBD2 (6 bases). This CDR3 spans 15 amino acids. V was pared by 6 bases and J by 2 bases, with 16 bases between. Germline V lookup: CDR1 MNHEY, CDR2 SVGEGT. DNA of the CDR3: TGTGCCAGCAGCCTAAAGGGACTTTCTCAAGAGACCCAGTACTTC. It codes for CASSLKGLSQETQYF.